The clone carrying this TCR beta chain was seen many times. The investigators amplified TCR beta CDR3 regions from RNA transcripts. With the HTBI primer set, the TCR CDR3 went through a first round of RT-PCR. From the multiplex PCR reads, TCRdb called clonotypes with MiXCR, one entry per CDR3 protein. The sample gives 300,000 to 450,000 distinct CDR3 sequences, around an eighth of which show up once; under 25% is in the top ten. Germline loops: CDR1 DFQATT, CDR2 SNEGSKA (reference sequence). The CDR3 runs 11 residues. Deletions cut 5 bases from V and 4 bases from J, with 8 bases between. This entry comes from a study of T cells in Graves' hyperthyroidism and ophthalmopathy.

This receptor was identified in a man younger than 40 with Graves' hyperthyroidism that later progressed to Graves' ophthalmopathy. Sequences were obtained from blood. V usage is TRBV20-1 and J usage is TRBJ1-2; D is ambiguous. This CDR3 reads CSAPYAYGYTF. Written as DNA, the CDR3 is TGCAGTGCTCCCTATGCCTATGGCTACACCTTC.